In its sample, the clone carrying this T cell receptor (beta chain) was seen many times. V was clipped by 7 bases and J by 2 bases; unmatched bases: 12. The germline V gene encodes CDR1 MNHEY and CDR2 SVGEGT. The CDR3 consists of 16 residues. The assay was immunoSEQ multiplex PCR, and TCRdb's table has in-frame clones only and misses some. Among 150,000 or so clones listed, 82% were seen once. This sample was taken from a study of blood T cell repertoires in COVID-19. On the study more broadly: Specimens from acute and convalescent COVID-19 originated in the United States, Italy and Spain. PBMCs, B-cell-depleted T cells, or T cells provided the cDNA or gDNA that made up the material.

This chain links TRBV6-2 or TRBV6-3 with TRBJ2-3; 7 positions match TRBD2. The sequencing sample was made of peripheral blood. The receptor's source is a woman between 65 and 79 years old with acute or convalescent COVID-19. CDR3 DNA sequence: TGTGCCAGCACCCCACCTCCTAGCGGACTCACAGATACGCAGTATTTT. This encodes CASTPPPSGLTDTQYF.